This entry lists 25 T cell receptor beta chains sequenced from one sample in a study of breast tumors, draining lymph nodes, adjacent tissues. Axillary draining lymph nodes of breast cancer patients supplied the node samples. TCRdb ran MiXCR on the multiplex PCR reads and lists one entry per CDR3 protein. The data show approximately 130,000 distinct CDR3 sequences, 21% seen once. Specimen: axillary lymph node tissue. Receptor source: a female donor with breast cancer. Some clones in this sample may be carry-over from other donors' samples.

This clonotype has a count of ten or more. The chain carries TRBV6-5 and TRBJ2-3, with 7 bases identical to TRBD2. This CDR3 is 15 amino acids long. Trimming at V came to 0 bases and at J to 6 bases, leaving 6 bases not matched to a gene. Germline CDR1 and CDR2: MNHEY and SVGAGI. The CDR3 DNA sequence: TGTGCCAGCAGTTACTCGGGGGGGGTGGGGGATACGCAGTATTTT. Its translation is CASSYSGGVGDTQYF.

This chain uses TRBV5-1 with TRBJ2-3; D is tentatively TRBD1 or TRBD2 (5 bases each). Looked up from germline, CDR1 is SGHRS and CDR2 is YFSETQ. V was pared by 4 bases and J by 5 bases, with 17 bases between. CDR3 length equals 15 residues. This CDR3 reads CASSPSGTIGDTQYF. CDR3 in DNA: TGCGCCAGCAGCCCCTCCGGGACGATAGGAGATACGCAGTATTTT.

V gene TRBV4-2 combines with J gene TRBJ1-5, with D possibly TRBD1 on 5 matching bases. V lost 0 bases to trimming and J lost 6 bases, with 12 bases between them. This CDR3 spans 15 amino acids. Germline V gene lookup returns CDR1 LGHNA and CDR2 YNFKEQ. CDR3 sequence reads: CASSQDRGVGQPQHF. The CDR3 DNA follows: TGTGCCAGCAGCCAAGATCGAGGGGTAGGTCAGCCCCAGCATTTT.

The V call is TRBV3-1, the J call TRBJ1-4; TRBD1 matches at 11 bases. This CDR3 spans 15 amino acids. The germline V gene has CDR1 LGHDT and CDR2 YNNKEL (reference sequence). J lost 6 bases, V lost 3 bases, and 3 bases had no gene match. CDR3 bases: TGTGCCAGCAGCCAGGGGACAGGGGGGGATGAAAAACTGTTTTTT. This encodes CASSQGTGGDEKLFF.

This clonotype appeared many times. The chain is built from TRBV29-1 and TRBJ1-2; 7 bases line up with TRBD1. The CDR3 loop spans 11 amino acids. V gave up 7 bases and J gave up 8 bases; unmatched junction bases: 7. Germline V lookup: CDR1 SQVTM, CDR2 ANQGSEA. The DNA of the CDR3 is TGCAGCGGCGACAGGGAGGGCGGCTACACCTTC. Protein: CSGDREGGYTF.

The chain combines TRBV27 with TRBJ1-3, with D perhaps matching TRBD1 (5 bases). The CDR3 contains 16 residues. From germline, CDR1 is MNHEY and CDR2 SMNVEV (reference sequence). V lost 8 bases to trimming and J lost 0 bases, with 17 bases between them. The CDR3 nucleotides are TGTGCCAGCCGGGGACTCGGGCCCTACTCTGGAAACACCATATATTTT. Its protein product is CASRGLGPYSGNTIYF.

This clonotype has ten or more counts. V is TRBV5-1 and J is TRBJ2-7; 15 bases map to TRBD2. Per germline, CDR1 SGHRS and CDR2 YFSETQ. The CDR3 totals 16 residues. Trimming took 4 bases from V and 3 from J; bases not matched to a gene: 5. This CDR3 is CASSRTSGRADYEQYF. Written as DNA, the CDR3 is TGCGCCAGCAGCAGGACTAGCGGGAGGGCCGACTACGAGCAGTACTTC.

This clonotype was observed many times. The rearrangement links TRBV5-1 to TRBJ2-1, with no clear D. The CDR3 covers 11 residues. Germline CDR1 reads SGHRS; CDR2 reads YFSETQ. Trimming took off 0 bases at V and 9 bases at J, with 4 bases between the two ends. CDR3 loop: CASSLGPEQFF. For the CDR3, the DNA is TGCGCCAGCAGCTTGGGTCCTGAGCAGTTCTTC.

This clonotype was counted many times. The V and J genes are TRBV12-3 or TRBV12-4 and TRBJ2-7, with D unresolved. The CDR3 runs 12 residues. Trimming cost V 3 bases and J 6 bases, with 9 bases left between them. The CDR3 sequence is CASSLSRTEQYF. The CDR3 nucleotides read TGTGCCAGCAGTTTGTCCCGAACCGAGCAGTACTTC.

This clonotype was detected many times. V usage is TRBV18 and J usage is TRBJ1-2; 7 bases are a match to TRBD1. V dropped 3 bases and J dropped 3; count of bases not matched to a gene: 1. There are 13 residues in the CDR3. The V gene's germline CDR1 is KGHSH and CDR2 LQKENI. CDR3 bases: TGTGCCAGCTCACCCGGGACAGACTATGGCTACACCTTC. This sequence encodes CASSPGTDYGYTF.

The rearrangement joins TRBV28 to TRBJ2-5; D possibly corresponds to TRBD1 (6 bases). Germline CDR1 MDHEN, CDR2 SYDVKM. V dropped 4 bases and J dropped 10 bases, with 19 bases sitting between them. This CDR3 spans 14 amino acids. The CDR3: CASSSSDRTRDQYF. The CDR3 DNA is TGTGCCAGCAGTTCCTCGGACAGAACAAGAGACCAGTACTTC.

This clonotype was seen only a few times. The rearrangement links TRBV3-1 to TRBJ2-1; no clear D gene. From germline, CDR1 is LGHDT and CDR2 YNNKEL (reference sequence). V was clipped by 1 base and J by 5 bases, with 15 bases between them. The CDR3 totals 16 residues. The DNA for the CDR3 is TGTGCCAGCAGCCAAGTAGTGGCCTCCTATGACAATGAGCAGTTCTTC. It translates to CASSQVVASYDNEQFF.

This clonotype was recorded at least ten times. This chain uses TRBV20-1 with TRBJ2-1; TRBD1 matches at 9 bases. The V gene's germline CDR1 is DFQATT and CDR2 SNEGSKA (reference sequence). The CDR3 has 15 amino acids. Losses at the gene ends were 3 bases for V and 4 bases for J; bases not matched to a gene: 7. CDR3 sequence: CSASSRQGGYNEQFF. The DNA of the CDR3 is TGCAGTGCTAGTTCCCGACAGGGGGGTTACAATGAGCAGTTCTTC.

This clonotype appeared many times. The rearrangement joins TRBV2 to TRBJ2-7; D is uncertain. CDR1 is SNHLY and CDR2 is FYNNEI in the germline V gene. The CDR3 runs to 12 residues. V was shortened by 5 bases and J by 7 bases, with 12 bases between the two germline ends. The CDR3 DNA reads TGTGCCAGCAGTCAAACGTCCTGGGAGCAGTACTTC. As protein: CASSQTSWEQYF.

This clonotype was recorded many times. This chain links TRBV12-3 or TRBV12-4 with TRBJ2-3; D is unresolved. This CDR3 has 13 amino acids. V was shortened by 7 bases and J by 0 bases, with 8 bases between the two germline ends. This CDR3 reads CASTSSSTDTQYF. The CDR3 DNA follows: TGTGCCAGCACGTCGTCAAGCACAGATACGCAGTATTTT.

In its sample, this clonotype was seen many times. The chain uses TRBV20-1 and TRBJ2-7; D possibly corresponds to TRBD1 (5 bases). Looked up from germline, CDR1 is DFQATT and CDR2 is SNEGSKA (reference sequence). Trimming left V 2 bases short and J 2 bases short, with 19 bases between. The CDR3 is 16 amino acids. CDR3 nucleotides: TGCAGTGCTAGACCTATAAATCATCAGGGAACCTACGAGCAGTACTTC. Translating gives CSARPINHQGTYEQYF.

The chain joins TRBV6-6 to TRBJ1-1; 7 nucleotides match TRBD1. The V gene's germline CDR1 is MNHNY and CDR2 SVGAGI (reference sequence). V shed 6 bases, J shed 0 bases, and the junction held 7 bases outside the gene matches. The CDR3 totals 15 residues. The CDR3 DNA reads as TGTGCCAGCAGCGTAGCAGGGGGGGTGAACACTGAAGCTTTCTTT. The encoded protein is CASSVAGGVNTEAFF.

About this clonotype: This may arise from a read error, as a much more abundant clone is one base away. V and J are TRBV5-5 and TRBJ2-7; 9 positions match TRBD1. Germline V gives CDR1 SGHKS, CDR2 YYEKEE (reference sequence). The CDR3 covers 14 residues. CDR3 region: CAGSPRDRDGEQYF. The DNA for the CDR3 is TGTGCCGGCAGCCCCCGGGACAGGGATGGCGAGCAGTACTTC.

The rearrangement uses TRBV5-4 and TRBJ2-1, with 8 positions matching TRBD2. V lost 4 bases to trimming and J lost 4 bases; unmatched junction nucleotides: 7. Germline V gene lookup returns CDR1 SGHNT and CDR2 YYREEE (reference sequence). CDR3 length equals 15 residues. CDR3 in amino acids: CASSGSGGSYNEQFF. The CDR3 DNA is TGTGCCAGCAGCGGGAGCGGGGGTAGTTACAATGAGCAGTTCTTC.

This clonotype was recorded many times. The gene calls are TRBV12-3 or TRBV12-4 and TRBJ2-1; TRBD2 might be the D (6 bases). V lost 8 bases and J 0 bases, leaving 17 bases between the germline ends. This CDR3 spans 16 amino acids. This chain's CDR3 is CASRHGAGSSYNEQFF. In DNA form, the CDR3 reads TGTGCCAGCCGTCATGGGGCCGGGAGCTCCTACAATGAGCAGTTCTTC.

The rearrangement uses TRBV19 and TRBJ1-5, with 9 nucleotides matching TRBD1. Per germline, CDR1 LNHDA and CDR2 SQIVND (reference sequence). The CDR3 contains 15 residues. J lost 5 bases, V lost 6 bases, and 8 bases had no gene match. Here the CDR3 DNA reads TGTGCCAGTAGACCTCCGGGACAGGGACATCAGCCCCAGCATTTT. It encodes CASRPPGQGHQPQHF.

At least ten counts were recorded for this clonotype. The chain is built from TRBV29-1 and TRBJ2-2; 7 bases line up with TRBD1. Germline lookup yields CDR1 SQVTM and CDR2 ANQGSEA. J lost 6 bases, V lost 7 bases, and 8 bases had no gene match. The CDR3 totals 13 residues. CDR3: CSANRGIAGELFF. In nucleotides, the CDR3 is TGCAGCGCAAACAGGGGTATAGCCGGGGAGCTGTTTTTT.

Concerning this clonotype: This may stem from a read error, because a much larger clone lies one nucleotide away. This sequence joins TRBV25-1 and TRBJ2-7, with D perhaps matching TRBD1 (6 bases). This CDR3 has 15 residues. CDR1 and CDR2 from the germline V gene are MGHDK and SYGVNS. The CDR3 DNA sequence: TGTGCCTGCAGTGAGCCACAAATCAGGGGATGGGAGCAGTACTTC. Protein: CACSEPQIRGWEQYF.

This clonotype was counted ten times or more. The chain carries TRBV7-6 and TRBJ2-7; 8 bases are a match to TRBD2. The CDR3 contains 13 residues. V gave up 2 bases and J gave up 6 bases; unmatched junction bases: 3. Looked up from germline, CDR1 is SGHVS and CDR2 is FNYEAQ. CDR3 sequence reads: CASSLSREGEQYF. The CDR3 DNA reads as TGTGCCAGCAGCTTAAGCCGGGAGGGCGAGCAGTACTTC.

As for this clonotype: A much larger clone sits a single nucleotide away, making a read error possible. The genes are TRBV11-2 and TRBJ2-1, with unresolved D. Germline V gene lookup returns CDR1 SGHAT and CDR2 FQNNGV. This CDR3 spans 12 amino acids. V was clipped by 1 base and J by 9 bases, with 7 bases between them. CDR3 protein: CASSLVPSEQFF. The CDR3 region has the DNA TGTGCCAGCAGCTTAGTACCTTCTGAGCAGTTCTTC.